The 9 T cell receptor beta chains presented below share a single source sample, sequenced in a study of control samples from healthy donors and cancer patients. Using immunoSEQ multiplex PCR, the repertoire was profiled, and TCRdb retains in-frame clones only, with some absent. The sample holds about 120,000 clones; 80% to 90% are singletons and the top ten take roughly 12%. The source material was blood. These receptors were taken from a man aged 25-45 years in good health.

CDR3 sequence: CASSETGALGSTEAFF. DNA for the CDR3: TGTGCCAGCAGCGAGACAGGGGCTCTAGGGAGCACTGAAGCTTTCTTT. The V and J genes are TRBV5-4 and TRBJ1-1; 8 bases match TRBD1. The CDR3 totals 16 residues. The V and J ends lost 4 bases and 4 bases, in that order; junction bases with no gene match: 12. CDR1 is SGHNT and CDR2 is YYREEE in the germline V gene (reference sequence). Variable domain in full (rest from reference TRBV5-4 and TRBJ1-1): ETGVTQSPTHLIKTRGQQVTLRCSSQSGHNTVSWYQQALGQGPQFIFQYYREEENGRGNFPPRFSGLQFPNYSSELNVNALELDDSALYLCASSETGALGSTEAFFGQGTRLTVV.

The rearrangement uses TRBV7-2 and TRBJ1-2; 9 positions match TRBD1. In germline, CDR1 is SGHTA, CDR2 FQGNSA. The ends lost 6 bases at V and 8 bases at J; junction bases unmatched: 10. The CDR3 sequence is 14 residues long. CDR3 in amino acids: CASRPSTGGWGYTF. DNA for the CDR3: TGTGCCAGCAGACCATCCACAGGGGGCTGGGGCTACACCTTC. Full variable domain (rest looked up from reference TRBV7-2 and TRBJ1-2): GAGVSQSPSNKVTEKGKDVELRCDPISGHTALYWYRQSLGQGLEFLIYFQGNSAPDKSGLPSDRFSAERTGGSVSTLTIQRTQQEDSAVYLCASRPSTGGWGYTFGSGTRLTVV.

This chain uses TRBV2 with TRBJ1-4; TRBD1 matches 9 bases. The junction had 5 bases not matched to a gene; V was cut back by 8 bases and J by 4 bases. This CDR3 spans 14 amino acids. Per the germline V gene, CDR1 is SNHLY and CDR2 is FYNNEI. CDR3 amino acids: CASAGQGGNEKLFF. The DNA of the CDR3 is TGTGCCAGCGCGGGACAGGGTGGTAATGAAAAACTGTTTTTT.

This clone occurred once. The chain uses TRBV19 and TRBJ1-4; TRBD1 agrees at 7 bases. The CDR3 contains 15 residues. CDR1 and CDR2 from the germline V gene are LNHDA and SQIVND (reference sequence). With V trimmed by 7 bases and J by 4 bases, 9 bases remained unmatched. The CDR3: CASTEGAVGNEKLFF. The CDR3, as DNA: TGTGCCAGTACTGAGGGGGCAGTCGGTAATGAAAAACTGTTTTTT.

The rearrangement links TRBV18 to TRBJ1-5, with D hard to call. The CDR3 runs to 13 residues. Germline CDR1 reads KGHSH; CDR2 reads LQKENI. V lost 1 base and J lost 1, with 2 bases in between. The CDR3 is CASSPQSNQPQHF. CDR3 nucleotides: TGTGCCAGCTCACCACAAAGCAATCAGCCCCAGCATTTT.

A few counts support this clone. The V gene is TRBV12-5, the J gene TRBJ1-6; D is perhaps TRBD1 (6 bases). Germline V lookup: CDR1 LGHNT, CDR2 FRNRAP. The CDR3 loop spans 18 amino acids. The V end lost 5 bases, the J end lost 0 bases, and 17 bases lay between the germline ends. In DNA form, the CDR3 reads TGTGCTAGTGGTGACCTGACAGGAGGGAGCTCCTATAATTCACCCCTCCACTTT. Protein product: CASGDLTGGSSYNSPLHF.

The chain links TRBV19 to TRBJ1-6; TRBD1 agrees at 7 bases. This CDR3 has 15 amino acids. CDR1 is LNHDA, CDR2 SQIVND, per germline (reference sequence). V was clipped by 4 bases and J by 5 bases; unmatched bases: 5. The CDR3 DNA follows: TGTGCCAGTAGTAGGCCGGGACAGAATAATTCACCCCTCCACTTT. This encodes CASSRPGQNNSPLHF.

V is TRBV5-1 and J is TRBJ2-3; no clear D gene. Trimming took off 4 bases at V and 3 bases at J, with 12 bases between the two ends. There are 14 residues in the CDR3. Germline V gives CDR1 SGHRS, CDR2 YFSETQ. The DNA for the CDR3 is TGCGCCAGCAGCCCCCGGAGAAGTACAGATACGCAGTATTTT. Protein: CASSPRRSTDTQYF.

The chain has TRBV27 and TRBJ1-5; TRBD1 is a possible D gene (5 bases). The CDR3 covers 12 residues. Germline CDR1 MNHEY, CDR2 SMNVEV (reference sequence). Trimming removed 6 bases at V and 7 bases at J, with 10 bases between. Here the CDR3 DNA reads TGTGCCAGCAGACAGGAAATCCAGCCCCAGCATTTT. It specifies CASRQEIQPQHF.